The source of this TCR beta chain is a study of T-cell memory formation after mild COVID-19. Points from the study as a whole: Most CD4+ clones that shrank were in CM and EM, while CD8+ ones turned up in EMRA. Pre-infection memory held some responding clones, suggesting pre-existing cross-reactive T cells responded. Clones contracting day 15 to 85 were balanced CD4/CD8; later expanders leaned CD4+.

The CDR3 sequence is 14 residues long. Trimming at V came to 4 bases and at J to 7 bases, leaving 5 bases not matched to a gene. Germline-derived CDR1 and CDR2 are SGHNT and YYREEE (reference sequence). Comments on this clonotype: As yet, its antigen is unknown.

Employing constant-segment primers, 5'RACE generated TCR alpha and TCR beta cDNA libraries bearing sample barcodes and UMIs. TCRdb reprocessed the 5' RACE reads with MiXCR, giving one entry per CDR3 protein. Found here are around 300,000 distinct CDR3 sequences, roughly 13% of them singletons; the top ten hold around a fifth. The chain employs TRBV5-4 and TRBJ1-6, with 7 bases aligning to TRBD1. The origin of this receptor is a young man who had mild COVID-19 (a few samples of this study predate the infection). Cell type and time point are not known. The sample was PBMCs or a T cell subset sorted from them (not recorded which). The CDR3 reads CASSQGQSNSPLHF. In DNA form, the CDR3 reads TGTGCCAGCAGCCAGGGACAGTCCAATTCACCCCTCCACTTT.